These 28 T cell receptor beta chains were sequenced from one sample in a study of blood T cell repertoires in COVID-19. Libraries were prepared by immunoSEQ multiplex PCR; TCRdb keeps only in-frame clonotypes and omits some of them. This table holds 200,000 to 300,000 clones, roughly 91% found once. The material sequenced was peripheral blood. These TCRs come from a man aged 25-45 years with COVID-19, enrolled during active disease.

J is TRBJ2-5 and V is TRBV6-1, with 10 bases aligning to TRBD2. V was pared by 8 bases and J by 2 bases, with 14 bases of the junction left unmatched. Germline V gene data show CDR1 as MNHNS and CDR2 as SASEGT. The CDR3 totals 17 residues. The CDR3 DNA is TGTGCCAGCGGTGCTTGGGGTAGCGGGGGGACGCAAGAGACCCAGTACTTC. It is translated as CASGAWGSGGTQETQYF.

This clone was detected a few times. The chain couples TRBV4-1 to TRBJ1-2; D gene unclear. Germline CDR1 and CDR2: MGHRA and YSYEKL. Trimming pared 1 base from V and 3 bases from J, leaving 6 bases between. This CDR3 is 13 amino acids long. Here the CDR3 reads CASSQASYYGYTF. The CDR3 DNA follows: TGCGCCAGCAGCCAAGCAAGCTACTATGGCTACACCTTC.

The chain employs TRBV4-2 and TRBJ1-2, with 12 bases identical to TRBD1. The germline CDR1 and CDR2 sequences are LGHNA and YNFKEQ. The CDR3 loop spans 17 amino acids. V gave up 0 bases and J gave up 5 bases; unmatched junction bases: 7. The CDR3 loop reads CASSQDPGQGAGYGYTF. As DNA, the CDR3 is TGTGCCAGCAGCCAAGATCCGGGACAGGGGGCGGGTTATGGCTACACCTTC.

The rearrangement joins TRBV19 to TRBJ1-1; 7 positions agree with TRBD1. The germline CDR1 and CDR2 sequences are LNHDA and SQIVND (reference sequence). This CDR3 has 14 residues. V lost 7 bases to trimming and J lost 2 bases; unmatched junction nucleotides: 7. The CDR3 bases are TGTGCCAGTAAGGGGGCGCAGGAAAACACTGAAGCTTTCTTT. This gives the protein CASKGAQENTEAFF.

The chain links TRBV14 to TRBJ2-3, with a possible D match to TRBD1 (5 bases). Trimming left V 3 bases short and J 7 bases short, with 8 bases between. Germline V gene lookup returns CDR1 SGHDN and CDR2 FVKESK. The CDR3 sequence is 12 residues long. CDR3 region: CASSQNRYTQYF. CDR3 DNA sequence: TGTGCCAGCAGCCAGAACAGGTATACGCAGTATTTT. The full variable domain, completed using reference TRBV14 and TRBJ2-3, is EAGVTQFPSHSVIEKGQTVTLRCDPISGHDNLYWYRRVMGKEIKFLLHFVKESKQDESGMPNNRFLAERTGGTYSTLKVQPAELEDSGVYFCASSQNRYTQYFGPGTRLTVL.

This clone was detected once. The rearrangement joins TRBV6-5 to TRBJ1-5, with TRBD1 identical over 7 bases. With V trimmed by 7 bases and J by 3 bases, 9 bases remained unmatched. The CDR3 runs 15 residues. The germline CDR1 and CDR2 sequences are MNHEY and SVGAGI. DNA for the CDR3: TGTGCCAGCAACTGGGACAGCCGAACCAATCAGCCCCAGCATTTT. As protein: CASNWDSRTNQPQHF.

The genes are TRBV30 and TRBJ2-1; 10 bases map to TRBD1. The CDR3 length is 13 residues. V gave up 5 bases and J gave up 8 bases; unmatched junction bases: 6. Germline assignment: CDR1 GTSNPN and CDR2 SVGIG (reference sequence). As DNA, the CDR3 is TGTGCCTGGGGTGGGACAGGGGTATATGAGCAGTTCTTC. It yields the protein CAWGGTGVYEQFF.

The DNA of the CDR3 is TGTGCCATCAGTGACGCCTTGGGCGGGGGAGGGGCCAACGTCCTGACTTTC. Translated, it gives CAISDALGGGGANVLTF. The chain recombines TRBV10-3 with TRBJ2-6, with 7 bases matching TRBD2. This CDR3 is built from 17 residues. Germline trimming cut 3 bases from V and 4 bases from J; bases unmatched to any gene: 9. Germline CDR1 reads ENHRY; CDR2 reads SYGVKD.

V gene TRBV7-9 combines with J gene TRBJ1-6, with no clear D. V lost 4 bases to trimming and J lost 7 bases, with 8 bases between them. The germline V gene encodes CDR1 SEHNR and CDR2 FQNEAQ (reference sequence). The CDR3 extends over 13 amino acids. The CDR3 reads CASSWEGNSPLHF. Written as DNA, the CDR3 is TGTGCCAGCAGCTGGGAGGGAAATTCACCCCTCCACTTT.

This CDR3 reads CASSQIGLAGGFEQYF. DNA of the CDR3: TGCGCCAGCAGCCAGATTGGACTAGCGGGGGGCTTCGAGCAGTACTTC. V gene TRBV4-1 combines with J gene TRBJ2-7, with 14 bases matching TRBD2. Germline CDR1 and CDR2: MGHRA and YSYEKL. This CDR3 is 16 amino acids long. V dropped 3 bases and J dropped 6; count of bases not matched to a gene: 7.

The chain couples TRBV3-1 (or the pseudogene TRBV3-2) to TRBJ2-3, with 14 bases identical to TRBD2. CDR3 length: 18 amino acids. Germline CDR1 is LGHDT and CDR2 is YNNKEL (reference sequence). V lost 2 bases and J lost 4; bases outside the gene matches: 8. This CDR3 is CASSQNGLAGGRSDTQYF. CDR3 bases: TGTGCCAGCAGCCAAAACGGACTAGCGGGGGGTCGGTCAGATACGCAGTATTTT.

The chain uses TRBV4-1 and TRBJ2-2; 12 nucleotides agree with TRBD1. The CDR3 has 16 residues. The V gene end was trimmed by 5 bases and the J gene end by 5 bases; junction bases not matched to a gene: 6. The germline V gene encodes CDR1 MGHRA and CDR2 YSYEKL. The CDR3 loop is CASSLGQGASTGELFF. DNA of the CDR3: TGCGCCAGCAGCTTGGGACAGGGGGCTTCAACCGGGGAGCTGTTTTTT.

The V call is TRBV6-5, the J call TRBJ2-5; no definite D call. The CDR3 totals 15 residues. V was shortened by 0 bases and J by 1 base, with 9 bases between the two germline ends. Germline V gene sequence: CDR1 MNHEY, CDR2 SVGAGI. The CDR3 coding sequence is TGTGCCAGCAGTTACTCAGTCGGGTTCCAAGAGACCCAGTACTTC. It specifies CASSYSVGFQETQYF.

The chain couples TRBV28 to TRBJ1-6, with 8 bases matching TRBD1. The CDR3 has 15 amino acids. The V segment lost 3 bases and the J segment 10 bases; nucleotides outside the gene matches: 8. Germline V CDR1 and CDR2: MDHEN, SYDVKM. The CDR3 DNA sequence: TGTGCCAGCAGTTTTCAGGACAGGGCAGGGTCACCCCTCCACTTT. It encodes CASSFQDRAGSPLHF.

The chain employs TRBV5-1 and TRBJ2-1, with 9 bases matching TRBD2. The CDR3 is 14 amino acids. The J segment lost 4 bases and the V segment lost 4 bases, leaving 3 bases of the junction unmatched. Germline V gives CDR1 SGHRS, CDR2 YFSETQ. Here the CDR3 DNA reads TGCGCCAGCAGCCTTAGCGGGGGATACAATGAGCAGTTCTTC. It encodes CASSLSGGYNEQFF.

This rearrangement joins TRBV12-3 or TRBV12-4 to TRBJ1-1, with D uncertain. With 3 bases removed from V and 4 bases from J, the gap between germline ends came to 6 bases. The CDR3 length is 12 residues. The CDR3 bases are TGTGCCAGCAGTTTTTACGGCACTGAAGCTTTCTTT. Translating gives CASSFYGTEAFF.

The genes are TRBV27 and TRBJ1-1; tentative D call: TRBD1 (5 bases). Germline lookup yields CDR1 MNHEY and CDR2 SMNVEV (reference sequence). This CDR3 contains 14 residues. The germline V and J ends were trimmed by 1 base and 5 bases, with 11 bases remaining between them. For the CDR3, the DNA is TGTGCCAGCAGTTTATACAGGACGGATACTGAAGCTTTCTTT. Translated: CASSLYRTDTEAFF.

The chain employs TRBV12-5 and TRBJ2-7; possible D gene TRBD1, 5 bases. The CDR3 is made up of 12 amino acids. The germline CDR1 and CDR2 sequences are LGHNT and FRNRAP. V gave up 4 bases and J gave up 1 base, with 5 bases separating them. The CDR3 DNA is TGTGCTAGTGGTTGGACATCCTACGAGCAGTACTTC. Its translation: CASGWTSYEQYF.

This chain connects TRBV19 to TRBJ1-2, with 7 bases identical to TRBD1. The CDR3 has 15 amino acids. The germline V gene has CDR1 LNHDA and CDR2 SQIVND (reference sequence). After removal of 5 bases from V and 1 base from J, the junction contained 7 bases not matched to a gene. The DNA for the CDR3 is TGTGCCAGTAGTTATCACGGACAGGTTAACTATGGCTACACCTTC. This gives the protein CASSYHGQVNYGYTF.

The CDR3 sequence is CAIRKGESSTDTQYF. The CDR3 region has the DNA TGTGCCATCAGGAAGGGGGAATCTAGCACAGATACGCAGTATTTT. The rearrangement joins TRBV10-3 to TRBJ2-3; maybe TRBD1 (6 bases). The CDR3 is 15 residues long. Germline-derived CDR1 and CDR2 are ENHRY and SYGVKD. V lost 6 bases and J lost 0, with 13 bases in between.

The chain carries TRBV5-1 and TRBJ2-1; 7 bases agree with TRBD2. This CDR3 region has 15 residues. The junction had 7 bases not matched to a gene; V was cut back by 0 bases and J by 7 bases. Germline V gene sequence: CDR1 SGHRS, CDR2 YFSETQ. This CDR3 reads CASSLVWGGLNEQFF. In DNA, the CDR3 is TGCGCCAGCAGCTTGGTTTGGGGGGGTCTAAATGAGCAGTTCTTC.

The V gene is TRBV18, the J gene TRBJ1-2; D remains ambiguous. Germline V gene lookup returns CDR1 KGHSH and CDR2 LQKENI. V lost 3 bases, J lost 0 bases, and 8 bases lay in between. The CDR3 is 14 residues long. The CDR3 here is CASSPAGTNYGYTF. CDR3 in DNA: TGTGCCAGCTCACCCGCAGGAACTAACTATGGCTACACCTTC.

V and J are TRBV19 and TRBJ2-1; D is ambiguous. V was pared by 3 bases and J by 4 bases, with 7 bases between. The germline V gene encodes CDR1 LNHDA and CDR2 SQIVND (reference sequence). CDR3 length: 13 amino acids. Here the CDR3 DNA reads TGTGCCAGTAGTATTAAGCCTTACAATGAGCAGTTCTTC. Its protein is CASSIKPYNEQFF.

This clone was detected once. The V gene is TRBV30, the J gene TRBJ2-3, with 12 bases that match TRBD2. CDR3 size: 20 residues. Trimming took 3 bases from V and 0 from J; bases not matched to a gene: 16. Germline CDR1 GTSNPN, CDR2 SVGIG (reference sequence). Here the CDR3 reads CAWSFSAFTSGGTSTDTQYF. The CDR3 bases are TGTGCCTGGAGCTTTTCCGCTTTCACTAGCGGGGGGACTAGCACAGATACGCAGTATTTT.

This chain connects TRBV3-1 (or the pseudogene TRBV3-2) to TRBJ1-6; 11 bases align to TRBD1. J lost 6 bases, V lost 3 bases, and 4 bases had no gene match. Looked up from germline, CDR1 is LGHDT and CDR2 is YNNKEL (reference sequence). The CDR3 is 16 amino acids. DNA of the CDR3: TGTGCCAGCAGCCACTCGGACAGGGGGCTTAATTCACCCCTCCACTTT. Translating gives CASSHSDRGLNSPLHF.

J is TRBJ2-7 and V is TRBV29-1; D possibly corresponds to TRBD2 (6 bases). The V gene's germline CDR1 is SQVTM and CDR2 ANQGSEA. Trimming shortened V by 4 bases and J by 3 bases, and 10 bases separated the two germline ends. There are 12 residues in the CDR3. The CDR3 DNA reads TGCAGCGTTGTGCGGGGAGGCTACGAGCAGTACTTC. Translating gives CSVVRGGYEQYF.

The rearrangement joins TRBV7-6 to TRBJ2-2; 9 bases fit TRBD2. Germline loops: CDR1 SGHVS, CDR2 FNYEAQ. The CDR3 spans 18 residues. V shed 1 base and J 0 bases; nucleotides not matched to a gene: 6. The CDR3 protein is CASSLEASGAANTGELFF. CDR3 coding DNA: TGTGCCAGCAGCTTAGAAGCTAGCGGGGCCGCGAACACCGGGGAGCTGTTTTTT.

The CDR3: CASSPINSGGEDTQYF. In DNA form, the CDR3 reads TGTGCCAGCAGCCCCATAAATAGCGGGGGGGAAGATACGCAGTATTTT. The rearrangement links TRBV7-6 to TRBJ2-3; 11 bases agree with TRBD2. The trim removed 5 bases at V and 5 bases at J, leaving 9 bases unmatched. Germline lookup yields CDR1 SGHVS and CDR2 FNYEAQ. The CDR3 is 16 amino acids. The full variable domain, completed using reference TRBV7-6 and TRBJ2-3, is GAGVSQSPRYKVTKRGQDVALRCDPISGHVSLYWYRQALGQGPEFLTYFNYEAQQDKSGLPNDRFSAERPEGSISTLTIQRTEQRDSAMYRCASSPINSGGEDTQYFGPGTRLTVL.